The clone carrying this T cell receptor (beta chain) was detected a few times. Unique molecular identifiers were built into the TCRbeta library. TCRdb called the PCR reads again in MiXCR, with one record for every CDR3 protein. The sample contains some 450,000 distinct CDR3 sequences, approximately 41% of which appear only once. This entry comes from a study of T-cell reconstitution after alpha-beta-depleted transplantation in children. The length of the CDR3 is 11 residues. In germline, CDR1 is SQVTM, CDR2 ANQGSEA. Trimming removed 7 bases at V and 7 bases at J, with 13 bases between. Sample: PBMCs, taken before TCRalphabeta/CD19-depleted stem cell transplant. The TCR originated in a girl aged 2 to 10 with aplastic anemia, due to receive a stem cell transplant. The rearrangement joins TRBV29-1 to TRBJ2-5, with a weak D call TRBD2 (5 bases). CDR3 protein: CSGEKLGTQYF. In nucleotides, the CDR3 is TGCAGCGGGGAGAAACTGGGGACCCAGTACTTC. Looking up the rest from reference TRBV29-1 and TRBJ2-5 gives the full variable domain: SAVISQKPSRDICQRGTSLTIQCQVDSQVTMMFWYRQQPGQSLTLIATANQGSEATYESGFVIDKFPISRPNLTFSTLTVSNMSPEDSSIYLCSGEKLGTQYFGPGTRLLVL.